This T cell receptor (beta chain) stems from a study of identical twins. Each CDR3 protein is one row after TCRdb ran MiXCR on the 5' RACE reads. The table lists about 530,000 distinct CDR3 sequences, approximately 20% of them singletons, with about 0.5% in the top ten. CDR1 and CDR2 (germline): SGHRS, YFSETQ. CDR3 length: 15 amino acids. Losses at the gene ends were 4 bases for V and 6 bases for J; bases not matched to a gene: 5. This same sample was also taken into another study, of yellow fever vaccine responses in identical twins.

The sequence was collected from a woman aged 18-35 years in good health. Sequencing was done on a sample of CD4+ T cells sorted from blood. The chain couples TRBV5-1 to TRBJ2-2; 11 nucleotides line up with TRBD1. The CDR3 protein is CASSPRDRGAGELFF. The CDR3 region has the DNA TGCGCCAGCAGCCCCCGGGACAGGGGGGCCGGGGAGCTGTTTTTT.